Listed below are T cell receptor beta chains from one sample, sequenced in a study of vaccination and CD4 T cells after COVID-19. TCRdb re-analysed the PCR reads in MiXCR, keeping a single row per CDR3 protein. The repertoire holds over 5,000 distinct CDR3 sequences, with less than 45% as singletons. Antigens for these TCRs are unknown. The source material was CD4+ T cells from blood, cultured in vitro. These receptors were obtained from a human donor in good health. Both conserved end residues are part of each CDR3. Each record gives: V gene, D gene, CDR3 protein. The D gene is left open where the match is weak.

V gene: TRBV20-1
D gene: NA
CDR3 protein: CSASTDSTYEQYF

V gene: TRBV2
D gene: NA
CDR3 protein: CASTGEGYGYTF

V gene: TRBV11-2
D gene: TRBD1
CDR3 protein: CASRQGDYGYTF

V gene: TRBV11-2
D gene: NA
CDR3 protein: CASSFPGSYNEQFF

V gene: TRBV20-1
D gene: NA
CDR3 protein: CSATTGTDTQYF

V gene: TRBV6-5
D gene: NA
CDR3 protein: CASSYDATGSYEQYF

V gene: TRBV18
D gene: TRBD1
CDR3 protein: CASFTTGRANTEAFF

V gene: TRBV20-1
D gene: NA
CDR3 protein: CSARASGGYNSPLHF

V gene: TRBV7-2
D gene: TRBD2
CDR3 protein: CASSLLGLASYEQYF

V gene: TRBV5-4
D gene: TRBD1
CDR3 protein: CASSRKGQGREETQYF

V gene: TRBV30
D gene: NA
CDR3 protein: CAWSVKGSDTQYF

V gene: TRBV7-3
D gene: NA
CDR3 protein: CATHAGKEAGANVLTF

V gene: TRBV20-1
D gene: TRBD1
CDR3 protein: CSARTGGNTGELFF

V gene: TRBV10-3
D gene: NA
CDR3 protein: CAISEGKYEQYF

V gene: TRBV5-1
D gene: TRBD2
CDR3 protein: CASSLEAGGNTGELFF

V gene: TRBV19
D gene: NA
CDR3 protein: CASTPLADPNNQPQHF

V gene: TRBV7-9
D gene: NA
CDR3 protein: CASSLDFGTGELFF

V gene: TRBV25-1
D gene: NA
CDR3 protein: CASSFGGRNTEAFF

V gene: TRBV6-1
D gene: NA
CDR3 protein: CASSPGGDRDKNEQFF

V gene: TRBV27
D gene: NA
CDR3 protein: CASSLYVQSSPLHF

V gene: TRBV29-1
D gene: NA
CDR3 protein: CSVAGFGLYEQYF

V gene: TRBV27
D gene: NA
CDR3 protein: CASSLTGWGTDTQYF

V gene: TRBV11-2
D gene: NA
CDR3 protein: CASSLDQGNYGYTF

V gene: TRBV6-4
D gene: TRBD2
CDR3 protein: CASSDKRGADTGELFF

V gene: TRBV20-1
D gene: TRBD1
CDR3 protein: CSARDTGGNYGYTF

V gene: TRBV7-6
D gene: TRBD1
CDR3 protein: CASSLAKQGNNSPLHF

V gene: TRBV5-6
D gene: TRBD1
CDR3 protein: CASSSRDRGPQHF

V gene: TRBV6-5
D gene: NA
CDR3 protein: CASSYGSGMREKLFF

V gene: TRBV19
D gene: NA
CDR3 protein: CATSTVEGVYGYTF

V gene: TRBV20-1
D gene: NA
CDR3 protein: CSASLLRQNYGYTF

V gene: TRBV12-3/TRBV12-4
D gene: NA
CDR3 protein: CASSFKDQPQHF

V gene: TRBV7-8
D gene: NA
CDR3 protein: CASSFRADTIYF

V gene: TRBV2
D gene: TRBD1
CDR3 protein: CAKTLQGANTDTQYF

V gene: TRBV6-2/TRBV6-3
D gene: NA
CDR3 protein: CASDPGSDTEAFF

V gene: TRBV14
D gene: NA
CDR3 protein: CASSQHVYGYTF

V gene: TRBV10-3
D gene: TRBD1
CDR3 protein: CAIRGDSWNQPQHF

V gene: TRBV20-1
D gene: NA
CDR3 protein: CSAPGDLNTEAFF

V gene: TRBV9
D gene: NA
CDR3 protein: CASSATYGETQYF

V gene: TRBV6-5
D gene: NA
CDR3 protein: CASSYYMNTEAFF

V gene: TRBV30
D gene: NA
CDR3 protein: CAWRDPGQDMSPLHF

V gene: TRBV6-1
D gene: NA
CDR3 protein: CASTLTGDREAFF

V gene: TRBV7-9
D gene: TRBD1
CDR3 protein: CASSPDRGQDTQYF

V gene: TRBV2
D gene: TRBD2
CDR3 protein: CASTSGATYNEQFF

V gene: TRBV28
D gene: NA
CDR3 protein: CASSNRDVVTEAFF

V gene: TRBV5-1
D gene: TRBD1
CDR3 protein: CASSGTGGTDTQYF

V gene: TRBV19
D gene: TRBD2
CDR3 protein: CASSVRLAAITDTQYF

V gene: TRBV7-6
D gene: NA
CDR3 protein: CASSPGPNYEQYF

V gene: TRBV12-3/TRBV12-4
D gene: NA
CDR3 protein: CASSPGRSNTEAFF

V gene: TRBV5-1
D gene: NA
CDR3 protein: CASSLVEGSPLHF

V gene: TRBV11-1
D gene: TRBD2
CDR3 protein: CASSLLAGSSYNEQFF

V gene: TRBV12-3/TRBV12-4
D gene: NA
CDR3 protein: CASRLTWGEAFF

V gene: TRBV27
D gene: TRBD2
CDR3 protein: CASRLAGGSSGANVLTF

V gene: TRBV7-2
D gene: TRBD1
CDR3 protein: CASSSGQGEATEAFF

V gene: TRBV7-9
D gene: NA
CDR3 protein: CASSLRADGYTF

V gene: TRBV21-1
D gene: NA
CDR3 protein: CASSPGQTSPRYTF

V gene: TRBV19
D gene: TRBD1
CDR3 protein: CASQPGQLYGYTF

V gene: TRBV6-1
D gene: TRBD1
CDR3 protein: CASSQGVDNSPLHF

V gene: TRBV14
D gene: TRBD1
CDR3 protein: CASSYGQGAGSGTEAFF